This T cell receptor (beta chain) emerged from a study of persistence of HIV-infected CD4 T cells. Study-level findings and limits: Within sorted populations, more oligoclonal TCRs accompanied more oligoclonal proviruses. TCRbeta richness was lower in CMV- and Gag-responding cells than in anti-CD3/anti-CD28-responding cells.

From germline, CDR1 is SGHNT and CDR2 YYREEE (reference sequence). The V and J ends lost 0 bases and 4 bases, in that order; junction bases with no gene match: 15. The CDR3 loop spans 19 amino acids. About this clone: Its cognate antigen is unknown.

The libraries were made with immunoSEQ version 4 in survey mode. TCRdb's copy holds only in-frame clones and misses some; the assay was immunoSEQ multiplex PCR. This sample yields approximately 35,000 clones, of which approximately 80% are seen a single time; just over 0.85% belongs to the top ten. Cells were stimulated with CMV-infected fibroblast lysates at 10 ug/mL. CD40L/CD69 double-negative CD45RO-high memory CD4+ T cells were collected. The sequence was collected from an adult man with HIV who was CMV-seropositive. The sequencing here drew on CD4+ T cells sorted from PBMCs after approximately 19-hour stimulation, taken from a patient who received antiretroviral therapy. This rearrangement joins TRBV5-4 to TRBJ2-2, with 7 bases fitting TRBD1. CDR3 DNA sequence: TGTGCCAGCAGCTTGGCCCGAACACAGGGGCTAGTTCGCACCGGGGAGCTGTTTTTT. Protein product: CASSLARTQGLVRTGELFF.